The 10 T cell receptor beta chains presented below share a single source sample, sequenced in a study of cytomegalovirus exposure and HLA in healthy donors. 13 Jbeta primers and 60 Vbeta primers were used for the PCR. Clones were sequenced by immunoSEQ multiplex PCR, and TCRdb holds only the in-frame ones, with some missing. Of 150,000 to 200,000 clones listed, 78% are singletons. The specimen sequenced was PBMCs. These receptors all come from a young woman in good health and CMV-seropositive.

This clone was seen once. V and J are TRBV4-2 and TRBJ2-5; the match to TRBD2 covers 9 bases. The CDR3 sequence is 14 residues long. The germline V gene has CDR1 LGHNA and CDR2 YNFKEQ. The V and J ends lost 4 bases and 4 bases, in that order; junction bases with no gene match: 4. The CDR3 loop reads CASSLAGEGETQYF. The CDR3 coding sequence is TGTGCCAGCAGCCTAGCGGGAGAGGGAGAGACCCAGTACTTC.

V is TRBV19 and J is TRBJ2-1, with D unclear. V was shortened by 2 bases and J by 5 bases, with 13 bases between the two germline ends. Germline values: CDR1 LNHDA, CDR2 SQIVND (reference sequence). The CDR3 extends over 15 amino acids. The CDR3, as DNA: TGTGCCAGTAGTATACCCCTAGACGGAGACAATGAGCAGTTCTTC. Translating it yields CASSIPLDGDNEQFF.

The chain combines TRBV6-6 with TRBJ2-5, with 7 positions matching TRBD1. Germline CDR1 reads MNHNY; CDR2 reads SVGAGI (reference sequence). V was clipped by 6 bases and J by 1 base; unmatched bases: 5. CDR3 length: 14 residues. The chain's CDR3 is CASRIRDSQETQYF. The CDR3 coding sequence is TGTGCCAGCAGGATCCGGGACAGCCAAGAGACCCAGTACTTC.

The chain has TRBV2 and TRBJ2-1, with 13 bases identical to TRBD2. CDR1 SNHLY and CDR2 FYNNEI come from the germline V gene. This CDR3 is 13 amino acids long. V lost 6 bases, J lost 10 bases, and 3 bases stayed unmatched. The CDR3 DNA follows: TGTGCCAGCAGCGGGACTAGCGGGAACGAGCAGTTCTTC. This encodes CASSGTSGNEQFF. The variable domain in full, completed from reference TRBV2 and TRBJ2-1, reads EPEVTQTPSHQVTQMGQEVILRCVPISNHLYFYWYRQILGQKVEFLVSFYNNEISEKSEIFDDQFSVERPDGSNFTLKIRSTKLEDSAMYFCASSGTSGNEQFFGPGTRLTVL.

This clone appeared a few times. The chain recombines TRBV4-3 with TRBJ2-7; 7 positions agree with TRBD1. Unmatched junction bases numbered 9, after V lost 3 bases and J lost 7 bases. The germline V gene has CDR1 LGHNA and CDR2 YSLEER. This CDR3 is 14 amino acids long. The CDR3 DNA follows: TGCGCCAGCAGCCAGATTGGACAGGCCGGGGAGCAGTACTTC. Its translation: CASSQIGQAGEQYF.

The count of this clone is one. This rearrangement joins TRBV27 to TRBJ1-5; TRBD1 aligns across 7 bases. This CDR3 contains 14 residues. Germline V gene sequence: CDR1 MNHEY, CDR2 SMNVEV (reference sequence). J lost 7 bases, V lost 6 bases, and 9 bases had no gene match. CDR3 sequence (DNA): TGTGCCAGCAGGGCACAAGGGGGCGGGCAGCCCCAGCATTTT. Protein sequence: CASRAQGGGQPQHF.

The rearrangement joins TRBV5-5 to TRBJ1-1; maybe TRBD1 (6 bases). The CDR3 is made up of 15 amino acids. Germline V CDR1 and CDR2: SGHKS, YYEKEE (reference sequence). The V end lost 4 bases, the J end lost 4 bases, and 17 bases lay between the germline ends. The CDR3 here is CASSTLTGRGTEAFF. CDR3 nucleotide sequence: TGTGCCAGCAGCACCCTGACAGGAAGAGGCACTGAAGCTTTCTTT.

The rearrangement joins TRBV4-3 to TRBJ2-1, with 8 positions matching TRBD1. This CDR3 is built from 15 residues. Germline loops: CDR1 LGHNA, CDR2 YSLEER. The trim removed 1 base at V and 6 bases at J, leaving 5 bases unmatched. CDR3 sequence (DNA): TGCGCCAGCAGCCAAGGGACAGGGTCACGCAATGAGCAGTTCTTC. The encoded protein is CASSQGTGSRNEQFF.

The rearrangement joins TRBV28 to TRBJ1-4; 7 bases map to TRBD1. The germline CDR1 and CDR2 sequences are MDHEN and SYDVKM. The V segment lost 6 bases and the J segment 7 bases; nucleotides outside the gene matches: 8. The CDR3 has 14 amino acids. The CDR3 region has the DNA TGTGCCAGCAGCCAACAGGGGTCGCGTGAAAAACTGTTTTTT. Its protein is CASSQQGSREKLFF.

The chain has TRBV5-4 and TRBJ1-2; weak D call: TRBD1 (5 bases). Germline CDR1 is SGHNT and CDR2 is YYREEE (reference sequence). The CDR3 consists of 13 residues. Trimming stripped 4 bases from V and 2 bases from J, with 9 bases between. CDR3 in amino acids: CASSLDRNYGYTF. The DNA of the CDR3 is TGTGCCAGCAGCCTCGACAGAAACTATGGCTACACCTTC.